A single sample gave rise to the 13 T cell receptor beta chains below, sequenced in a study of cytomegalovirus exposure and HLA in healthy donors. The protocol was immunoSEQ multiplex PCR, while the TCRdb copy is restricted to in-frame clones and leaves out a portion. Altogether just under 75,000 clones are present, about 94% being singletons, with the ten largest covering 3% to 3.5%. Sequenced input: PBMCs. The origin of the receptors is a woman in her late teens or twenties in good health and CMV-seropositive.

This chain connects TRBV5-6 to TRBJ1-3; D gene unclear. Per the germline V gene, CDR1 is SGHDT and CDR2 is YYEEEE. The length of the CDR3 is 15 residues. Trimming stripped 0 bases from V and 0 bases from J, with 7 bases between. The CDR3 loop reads CASSLDLSSGNTIYF. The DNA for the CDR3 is TGTGCCAGCAGCTTGGATCTAAGCTCTGGAAACACCATATATTTT.

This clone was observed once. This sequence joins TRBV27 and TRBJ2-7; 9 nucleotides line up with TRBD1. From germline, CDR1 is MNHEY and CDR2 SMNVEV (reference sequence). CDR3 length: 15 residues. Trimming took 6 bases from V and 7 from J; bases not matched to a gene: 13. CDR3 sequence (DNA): TGTGCCAGCAGCGTAACCGGGACAGGGAGGTGGGAGCAGTACTTC. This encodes CASSVTGTGRWEQYF.

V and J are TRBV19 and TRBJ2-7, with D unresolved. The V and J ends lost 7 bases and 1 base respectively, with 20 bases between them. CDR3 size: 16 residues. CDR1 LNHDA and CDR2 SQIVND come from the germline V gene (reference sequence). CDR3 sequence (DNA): TGTGCCAGTACGGCATCGAGCCCTGACACTTCCTACGAGCAGTACTTC. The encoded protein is CASTASSPDTSYEQYF.

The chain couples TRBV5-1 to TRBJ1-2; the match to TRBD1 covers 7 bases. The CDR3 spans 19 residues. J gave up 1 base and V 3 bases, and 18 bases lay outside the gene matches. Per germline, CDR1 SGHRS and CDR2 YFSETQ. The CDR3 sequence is CASSSLNSPGQNINYGYTF. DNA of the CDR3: TGCGCCAGCAGCTCACTTAATTCTCCGGGACAGAATATTAACTATGGCTACACCTTC.

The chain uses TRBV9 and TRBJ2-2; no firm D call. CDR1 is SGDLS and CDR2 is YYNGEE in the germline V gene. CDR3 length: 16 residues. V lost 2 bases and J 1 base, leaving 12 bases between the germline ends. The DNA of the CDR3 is TGTGCCAGCAGCGTCCTTCCTGGCCGGAACACCGGGGAGCTGTTTTTT. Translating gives CASSVLPGRNTGELFF.

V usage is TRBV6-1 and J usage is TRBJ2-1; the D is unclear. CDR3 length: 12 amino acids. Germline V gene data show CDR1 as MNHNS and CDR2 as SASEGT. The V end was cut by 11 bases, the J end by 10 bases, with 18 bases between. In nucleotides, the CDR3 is TGTGCCGCCCGCCCGACAAAGACGGAGCAGTTCTTC. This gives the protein CAARPTKTEQFF.

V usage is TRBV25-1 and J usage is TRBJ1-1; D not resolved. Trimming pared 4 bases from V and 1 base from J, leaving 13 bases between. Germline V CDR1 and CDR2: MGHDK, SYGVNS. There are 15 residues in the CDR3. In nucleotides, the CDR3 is TGTGCCAGCAGTGCCCGGAGGGCTAGGAACACTGAAGCTTTCTTT. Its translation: CASSARRARNTEAFF.

The CDR3 bases are TGTGCCAGCAGTTTATTTTATGGGGCGGAGCACTACGAGCAGTACTTC. Protein: CASSLFYGAEHYEQYF. This chain uses TRBV28 with TRBJ2-7; maybe TRBD1 (5 bases). CDR3 length: 16 amino acids. V gave up 1 base and J gave up 3 bases, with 16 bases separating them. Germline V CDR1 and CDR2: MDHEN, SYDVKM.

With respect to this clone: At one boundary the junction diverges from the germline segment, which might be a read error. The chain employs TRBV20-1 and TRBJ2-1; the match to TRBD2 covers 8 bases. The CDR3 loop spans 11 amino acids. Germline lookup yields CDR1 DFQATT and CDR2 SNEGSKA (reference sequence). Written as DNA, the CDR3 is TGCAGTGCCCCCCCCCAGCGGGAGTTGGTCTTC. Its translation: CSAPPQRELVF.

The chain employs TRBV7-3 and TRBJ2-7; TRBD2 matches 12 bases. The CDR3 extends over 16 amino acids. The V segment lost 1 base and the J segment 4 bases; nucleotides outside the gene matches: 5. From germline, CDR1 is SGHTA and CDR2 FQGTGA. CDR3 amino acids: CASSLNPLAGGYEQYF. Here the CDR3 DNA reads TGTGCCAGCAGCTTAAATCCCCTAGCGGGAGGGTACGAGCAGTACTTC. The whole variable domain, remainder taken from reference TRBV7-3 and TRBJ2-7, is GAGVSQTPSNKVTEKGKYVELRCDPISGHTALYWYRQSLGQGPEFLIYFQGTGAADDSGLPNDRFFAVRPEGSVSTLKIQRTERGDSAVYLCASSLNPLAGGYEQYFGPGTRLTVT.

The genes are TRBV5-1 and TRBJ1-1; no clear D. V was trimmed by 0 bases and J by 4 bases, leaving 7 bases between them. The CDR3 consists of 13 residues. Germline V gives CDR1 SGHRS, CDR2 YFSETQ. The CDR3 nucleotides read TGCGCCAGCAGCTTGGTGAGGGCCACTGAAGCTTTCTTT. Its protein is CASSLVRATEAFF. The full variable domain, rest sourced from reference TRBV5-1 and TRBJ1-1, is KAGVTQTPRYLIKTRGQQVTLSCSPISGHRSVSWYQQTPGQGLQFLFEYFSETQRNKGNFPGRFSGRQFSNSRSEMNVSTLELGDSALYLCASSLVRATEAFFGQGTRLTVV.

The CDR3 DNA follows: TGTGCCAGTAGCCCGGGACTTTCCTACGAGCAGTACTTC. Amino acids: CASSPGLSYEQYF. The chain employs TRBV19 and TRBJ2-7; D is possibly TRBD2 (6 bases). The germline V gene encodes CDR1 LNHDA and CDR2 SQIVND (reference sequence). This CDR3 contains 13 residues. V was shortened by 6 bases and J by 1 base, with 10 bases between the two germline ends.

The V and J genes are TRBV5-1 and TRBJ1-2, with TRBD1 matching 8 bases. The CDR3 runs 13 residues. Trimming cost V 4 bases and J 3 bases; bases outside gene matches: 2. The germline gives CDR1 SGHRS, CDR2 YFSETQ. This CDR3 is CASSKGQDYGYTF. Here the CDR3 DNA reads TGCGCCAGCAGCAAGGGACAGGACTATGGCTACACCTTC.